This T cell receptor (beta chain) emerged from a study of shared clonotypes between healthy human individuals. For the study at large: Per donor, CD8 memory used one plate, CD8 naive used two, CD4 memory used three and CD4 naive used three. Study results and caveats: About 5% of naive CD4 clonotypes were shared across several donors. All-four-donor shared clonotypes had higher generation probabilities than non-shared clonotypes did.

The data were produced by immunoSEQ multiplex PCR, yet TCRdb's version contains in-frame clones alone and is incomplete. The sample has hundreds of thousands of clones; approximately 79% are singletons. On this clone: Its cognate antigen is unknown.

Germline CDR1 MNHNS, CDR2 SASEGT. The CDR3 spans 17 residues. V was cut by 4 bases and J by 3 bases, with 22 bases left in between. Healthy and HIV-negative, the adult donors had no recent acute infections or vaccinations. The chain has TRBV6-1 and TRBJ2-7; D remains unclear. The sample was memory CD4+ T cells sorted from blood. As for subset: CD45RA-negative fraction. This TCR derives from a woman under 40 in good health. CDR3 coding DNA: TGTGCCAGCAGTGCAAAAGATTATCAAGGTTCACTCTACGAGCAGTACTTC. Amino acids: CASSAKDYQGSLYEQYF.